This TCR beta chain derives from a study of blood T cell repertoires in COVID-19. Turning to the study itself: The analysed material was cDNA or gDNA that came from T cells, B-cell-depleted T cells, or PBMCs.

As originally analysed: By means of reference gene primer amplification, nucleated cell counts were estimated. Sequenced by immunoSEQ multiplex PCR; TCRdb stores in-frame clones only, minus some. The D gene and trimming were derived from the DNA, and the V and J assignments and clone size from that table. In the table there are approximately 210,000 clones, roughly 87% of which are singletons. The CDR3 length is 14 residues. Trimming took 4 bases from V and 4 from J, leaving 14 bases between them. Germline V CDR1 and CDR2: SGHKS, YYEKEE (reference sequence). The genes are TRBV5-5 and TRBJ2-5; a weak D match, TRBD2 (7 bases). What was sequenced was peripheral blood. This clonotype originated in a man aged 35 to 55 with active or convalescent COVID-19. The CDR3 nucleotides are TGTGCCAGCAGCCTCTGGGGGGGCCGAGAGACCCAGTACTTC. This codes for CASSLWGGRETQYF.